This T cell receptor beta chain was found in a study of shared clonotypes between healthy human individuals. Study background: The composition of the donors was a couple of women and a few men aged 18 to 49.

V was shortened by 4 bases and J by 6 bases, with 13 bases between the two germline ends. The CDR3 is 14 residues long. Germline CDR1 reads SGHTA; CDR2 reads FQGTGA. In the original processing: For the immunoSEQ data, sequences were junction-only without quality scores, so filtering differed. Sequenced by immunoSEQ multiplex PCR; TCRdb stores in-frame clones only, minus some. V, J and clone size reflect that table, while D and trimming were determined from the DNA. The sample holds about a million clones, approximately 80% seen once. CD45RA+ naive and CD45RA-negative memory subsets were separated from CD4+ cells.

Sequencing input: memory CD4+ T cells from PBMCs. Documented subset: CD45RA-negative fraction. The chain links TRBV7-3 to TRBJ2-1; D is possibly TRBD2 (6 bases). This sequence originates from a young man in good health. Some clones in this sample may be carry-over from other donors' samples. The CDR3 spells CASSSRGGTNEQFF. Here the CDR3 DNA reads TGTGCCAGCAGCTCCCGGGGCGGGACCAATGAGCAGTTCTTC.